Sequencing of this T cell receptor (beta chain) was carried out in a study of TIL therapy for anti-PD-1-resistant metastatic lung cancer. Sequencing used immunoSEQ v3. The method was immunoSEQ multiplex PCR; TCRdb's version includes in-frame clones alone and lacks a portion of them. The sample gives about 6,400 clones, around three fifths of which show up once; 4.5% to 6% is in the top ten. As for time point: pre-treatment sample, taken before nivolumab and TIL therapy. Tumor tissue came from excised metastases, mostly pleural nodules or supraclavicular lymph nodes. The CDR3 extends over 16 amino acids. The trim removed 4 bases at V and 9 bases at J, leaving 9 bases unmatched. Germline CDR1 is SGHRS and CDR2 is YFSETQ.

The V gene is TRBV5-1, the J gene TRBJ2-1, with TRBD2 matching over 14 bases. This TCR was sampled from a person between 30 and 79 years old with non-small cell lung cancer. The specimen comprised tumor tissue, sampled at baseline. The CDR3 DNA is TGCGCCAGCAGCCCGGGACTAGCGGGAGTCCGTAGTGAGCAGTTCTTC. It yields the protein CASSPGLAGVRSEQFF.